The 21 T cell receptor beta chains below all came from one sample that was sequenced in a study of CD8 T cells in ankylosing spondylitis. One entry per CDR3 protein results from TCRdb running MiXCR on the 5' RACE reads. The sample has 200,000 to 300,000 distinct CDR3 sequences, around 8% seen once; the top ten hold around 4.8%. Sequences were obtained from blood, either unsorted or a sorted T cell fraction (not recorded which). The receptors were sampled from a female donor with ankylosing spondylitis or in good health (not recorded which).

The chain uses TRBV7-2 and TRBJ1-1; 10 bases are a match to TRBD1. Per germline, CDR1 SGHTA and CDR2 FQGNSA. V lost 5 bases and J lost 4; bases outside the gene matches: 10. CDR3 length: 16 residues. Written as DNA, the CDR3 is TGTGCCAGCAGCCCCTTGACAGGGGGCTTAACCACTGAAGCTTTCTTT. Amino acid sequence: CASSPLTGGLTTEAFF.

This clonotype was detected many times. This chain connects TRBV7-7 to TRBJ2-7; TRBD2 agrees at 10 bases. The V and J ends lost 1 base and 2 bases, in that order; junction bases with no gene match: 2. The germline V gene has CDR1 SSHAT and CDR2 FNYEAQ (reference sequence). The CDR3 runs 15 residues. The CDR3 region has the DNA TGTGCCAGCAGCTTAGGGAGCGGGAGGGCCTACGAGCAGTACTTC. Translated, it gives CASSLGSGRAYEQYF.

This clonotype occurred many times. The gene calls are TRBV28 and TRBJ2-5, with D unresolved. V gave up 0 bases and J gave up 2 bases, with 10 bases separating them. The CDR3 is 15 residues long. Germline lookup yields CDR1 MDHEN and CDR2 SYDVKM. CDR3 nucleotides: TGTGCCAGCAGTTTATGGACCGGGCTACAAGAGACCCAGTACTTC. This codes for CASSLWTGLQETQYF.

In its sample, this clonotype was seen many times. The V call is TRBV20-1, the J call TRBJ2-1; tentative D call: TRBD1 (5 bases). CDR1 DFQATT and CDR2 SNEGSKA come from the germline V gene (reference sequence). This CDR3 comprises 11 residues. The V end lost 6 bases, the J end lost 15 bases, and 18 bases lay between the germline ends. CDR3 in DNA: TGCAGTGCCAAAGTGGGGCCCGGTCGGTTCTTC. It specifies CSAKVGPGRFF.

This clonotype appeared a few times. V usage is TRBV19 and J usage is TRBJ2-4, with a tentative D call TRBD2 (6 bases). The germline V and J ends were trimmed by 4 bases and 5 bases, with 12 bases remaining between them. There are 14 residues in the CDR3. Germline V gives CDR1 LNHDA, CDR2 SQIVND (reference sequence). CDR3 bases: TGTGCCAGTAGTACCCCGGGACTGGAAAACATTCAGTACTTC. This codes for CASSTPGLENIQYF.

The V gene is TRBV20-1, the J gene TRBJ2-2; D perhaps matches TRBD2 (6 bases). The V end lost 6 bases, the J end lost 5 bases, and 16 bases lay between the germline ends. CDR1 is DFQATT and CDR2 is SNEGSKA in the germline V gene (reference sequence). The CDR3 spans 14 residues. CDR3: CSAVAPGGTGELFF. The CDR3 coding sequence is TGCAGTGCCGTAGCGCCCGGGGGTACCGGGGAGCTGTTTTTT.

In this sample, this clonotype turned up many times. For the CDR3, the DNA is TGTGCCAGCAGCTTAGGGGCGCGAAATGAGCAGTTCTTC. It yields the protein CASSLGARNEQFF. The V and J genes are TRBV7-3 and TRBJ2-1; a weak D match, TRBD1 (5 bases). The CDR3 length is 13 residues. CDR1 is SGHTA, CDR2 FQGTGA, per germline. Trimming pared 2 bases from V and 7 bases from J, leaving 9 bases between.

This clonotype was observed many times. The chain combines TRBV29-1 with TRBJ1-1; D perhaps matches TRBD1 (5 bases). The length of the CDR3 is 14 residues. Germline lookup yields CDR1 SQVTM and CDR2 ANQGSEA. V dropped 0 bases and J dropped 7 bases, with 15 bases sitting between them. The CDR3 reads CSVEDREGHGEAFF. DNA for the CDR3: TGCAGCGTTGAAGATCGAGAGGGGCATGGTGAAGCTTTCTTT.

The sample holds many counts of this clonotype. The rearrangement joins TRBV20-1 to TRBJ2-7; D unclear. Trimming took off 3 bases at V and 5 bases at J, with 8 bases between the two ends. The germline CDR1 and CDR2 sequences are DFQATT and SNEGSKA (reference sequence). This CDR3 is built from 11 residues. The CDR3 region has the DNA TGCAGTGCTAGGAAGGTGGACGAGCAGTACTTC. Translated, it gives CSARKVDEQYF.

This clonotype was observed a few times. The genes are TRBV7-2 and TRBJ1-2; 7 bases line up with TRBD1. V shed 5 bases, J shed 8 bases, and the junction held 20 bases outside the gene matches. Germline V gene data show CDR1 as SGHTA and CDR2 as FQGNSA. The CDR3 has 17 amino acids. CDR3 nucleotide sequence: TGTGCCAGCAGCCAAGCCCTCCCCGGGACAGAGAGGGGAGGCTACACCTTC. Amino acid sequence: CASSQALPGTERGGYTF.

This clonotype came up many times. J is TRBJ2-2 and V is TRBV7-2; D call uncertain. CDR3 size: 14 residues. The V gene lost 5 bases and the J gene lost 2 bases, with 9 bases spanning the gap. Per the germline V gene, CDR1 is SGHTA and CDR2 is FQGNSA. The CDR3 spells CASSPPDNTGELFF. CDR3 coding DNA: TGTGCCAGCAGCCCCCCTGATAACACCGGGGAGCTGTTTTTT.

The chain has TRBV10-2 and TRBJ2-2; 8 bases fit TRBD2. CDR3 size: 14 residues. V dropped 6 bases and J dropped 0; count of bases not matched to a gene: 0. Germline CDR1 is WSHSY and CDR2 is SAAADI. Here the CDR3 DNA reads TGCGCCAGCAGGACTAGCGCGAACACCGGGGAGCTGTTTTTT. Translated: CASRTSANTGELFF.

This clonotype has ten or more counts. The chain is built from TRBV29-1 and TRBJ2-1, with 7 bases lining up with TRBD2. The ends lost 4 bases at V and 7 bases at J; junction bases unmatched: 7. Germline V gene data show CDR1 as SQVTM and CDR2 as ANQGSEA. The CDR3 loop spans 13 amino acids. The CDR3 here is CSVGASGANEQFF. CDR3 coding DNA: TGCAGCGTTGGGGCTAGCGGTGCTAATGAGCAGTTCTTC.

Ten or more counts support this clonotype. CDR3 DNA sequence: TGCAGTGCTAGACCTCCCCCGGGAAGCGGAAATCAAGAGACCCAGTACTTC. This translates into CSARPPPGSGNQETQYF. V and J are TRBV20-1 and TRBJ2-5, with D possibly being TRBD2 (5 bases). Germline V gene data show CDR1 as DFQATT and CDR2 as SNEGSKA (reference sequence). The CDR3 has 17 amino acids. The V end was cut by 2 bases, the J end by 2 bases, with 21 bases between.

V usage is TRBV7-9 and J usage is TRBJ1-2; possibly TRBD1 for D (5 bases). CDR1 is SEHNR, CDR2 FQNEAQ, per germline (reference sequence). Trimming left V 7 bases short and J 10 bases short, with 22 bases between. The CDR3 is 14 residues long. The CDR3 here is CASTSGTPDKDYTF. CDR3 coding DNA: TGTGCCAGCACCTCTGGGACCCCTGATAAGGACTACACCTTC.

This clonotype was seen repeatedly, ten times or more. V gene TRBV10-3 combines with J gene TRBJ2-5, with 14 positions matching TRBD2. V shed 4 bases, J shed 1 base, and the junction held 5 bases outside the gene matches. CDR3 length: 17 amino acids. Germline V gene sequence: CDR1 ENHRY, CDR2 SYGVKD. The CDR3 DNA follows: TGTGCCATCAGTGGAGGGACTAGCGGGGGCCTCCAAGAGACCCAGTACTTC. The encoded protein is CAISGGTSGGLQETQYF.

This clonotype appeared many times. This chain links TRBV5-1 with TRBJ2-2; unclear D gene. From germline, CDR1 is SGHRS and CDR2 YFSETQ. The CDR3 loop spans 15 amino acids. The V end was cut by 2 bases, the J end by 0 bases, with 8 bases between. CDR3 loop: CASSFWAANTGELFF. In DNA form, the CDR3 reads TGCGCCAGCAGCTTTTGGGCAGCGAACACCGGGGAGCTGTTTTTT.

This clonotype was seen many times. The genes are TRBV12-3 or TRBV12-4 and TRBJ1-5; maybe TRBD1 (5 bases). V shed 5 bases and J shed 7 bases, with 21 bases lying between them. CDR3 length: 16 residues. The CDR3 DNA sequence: TGTGCCAGCAGTCAGCGGGTTTGGGGGGATGGACAGCCCCAGCATTTT. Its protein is CASSQRVWGDGQPQHF.

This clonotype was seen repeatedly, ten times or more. CDR3 in amino acids: CASSFSGTHEQYF. CDR3 coding DNA: TGCGCCAGCAGCTTCTCAGGTACCCACGAGCAGTACTTC. This chain joins TRBV5-1 and TRBJ2-7; no clear D. CDR3 length: 13 residues. V was clipped by 2 bases and J by 5 bases, with 11 bases between them. Germline V lookup: CDR1 SGHRS, CDR2 YFSETQ.

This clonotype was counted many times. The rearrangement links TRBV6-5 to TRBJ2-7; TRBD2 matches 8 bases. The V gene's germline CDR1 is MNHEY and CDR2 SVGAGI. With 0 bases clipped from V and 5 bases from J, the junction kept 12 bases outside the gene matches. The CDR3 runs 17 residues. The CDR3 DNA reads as TGTGCCAGCAGTTACTCTATCTCCGGACTAGCATATGACGAGCAGTACTTC. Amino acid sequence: CASSYSISGLAYDEQYF.

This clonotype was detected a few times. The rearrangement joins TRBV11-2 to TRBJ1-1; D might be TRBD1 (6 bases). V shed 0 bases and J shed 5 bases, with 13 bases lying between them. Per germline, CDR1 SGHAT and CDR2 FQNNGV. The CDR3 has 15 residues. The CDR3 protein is CASSLETGKRTEAFF. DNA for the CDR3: TGTGCCAGCAGCTTAGAAACAGGGAAAAGGACTGAAGCTTTCTTT.